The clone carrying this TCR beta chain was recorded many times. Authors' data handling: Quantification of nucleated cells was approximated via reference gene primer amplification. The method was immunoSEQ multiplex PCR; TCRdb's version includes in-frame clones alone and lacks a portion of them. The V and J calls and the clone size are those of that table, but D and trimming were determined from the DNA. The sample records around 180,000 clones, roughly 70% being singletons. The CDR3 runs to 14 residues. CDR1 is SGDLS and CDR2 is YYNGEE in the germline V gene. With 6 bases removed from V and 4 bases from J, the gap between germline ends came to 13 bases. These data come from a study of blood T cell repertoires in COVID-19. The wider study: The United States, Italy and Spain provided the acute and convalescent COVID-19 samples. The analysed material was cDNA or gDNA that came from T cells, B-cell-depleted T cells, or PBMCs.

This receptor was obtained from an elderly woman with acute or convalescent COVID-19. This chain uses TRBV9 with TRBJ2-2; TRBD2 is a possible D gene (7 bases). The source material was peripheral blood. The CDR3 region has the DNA TGTGCCAGCAAGGTGGGAGGGGGCACCGGGGAGCTGTTTTTT. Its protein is CASKVGGGTGELFF.